The rows below give T cell receptor beta chains drawn from one sample of a study of Ad26.COV2.S vaccination and SARS-CoV-2 variants. Clones were read by immunoSEQ multiplex PCR, and TCRdb kept only the in-frame ones, dropping some. The sample contains under 400,000 clones, roughly 87% of which appear only once. This specimen consisted of peripheral blood, obtained in a trial of Ad26.COV2.S vaccine versus placebo. The source of these receptors is a person between 18 and 59 years old who received the Ad26.COV2.S COVID-19 vaccine or a placebo. Each CDR3 is given with its conserved first and last residue. The D gene is left open where the match is weak. Expanded clones are given a class, and other clones once, few, many or no size at all.

d_gene: .
abundance: .
j_gene: TRBJ2-1
v_gene: TRBV2
CDR3nt: TGTGCCAGCAGAACAGACAATGAGCAGTTCTTC
CDR3aa: CASRTDNEQFF

d_gene: .
abundance: .
j_gene: TRBJ2-2
v_gene: TRBV12-3/TRBV12-4
CDR3nt: TGTGCCAGCACCCTACCCGGCACCGGGGAGCTGTTTTTT
CDR3aa: CASTLPGTGELFF

d_gene: .
abundance: .
j_gene: TRBJ2-1
v_gene: TRBV27
CDR3nt: TGTGCCAGCAGTCATCCTTGGGCCTACAATGAGCAGTTCTTC
CDR3aa: CASSHPWAYNEQFF

d_gene: .
abundance: .
j_gene: TRBJ1-4
v_gene: TRBV4-1
CDR3nt: TGCGCCAGCAGTCTAGCACCGGCGGGGGCAGGGAGTGAAAAACTGTTTTTT
CDR3aa: CASSLAPAGAGSEKLFF

d_gene: .
abundance: .
j_gene: TRBJ2-7
v_gene: TRBV19
CDR3nt: TGTGCCAGTACCCGGGACATAAACTCCTACGAGCAGTACTTC
CDR3aa: CASTRDINSYEQYF

d_gene: .
abundance: .
j_gene: TRBJ2-7
v_gene: TRBV18
CDR3nt: TGTGCCAGCTCACCGGAGATCTCCTACGAGCAGTACTTC
CDR3aa: CASSPEISYEQYF

d_gene: TRBD1
abundance: .
j_gene: TRBJ2-2
v_gene: TRBV7-6
CDR3nt: TGTGCCAGCAGCTGGACAGGGAACACCGGGGAGCTGTTTTTT
CDR3aa: CASSWTGNTGELFF

d_gene: TRBD1
abundance: .
j_gene: TRBJ1-2
v_gene: TRBV18
CDR3nt: TGTGCCAGCTCACCGGGACAGAAAGGATATGGCTACACCTTC
CDR3aa: CASSPGQKGYGYTF

d_gene: .
abundance: .
j_gene: TRBJ2-2
v_gene: TRBV2
CDR3nt: TGTGCCAGCAGTGGCCTAGCCACCGGGGAGCTGTTTTTT
CDR3aa: CASSGLATGELFF

d_gene: TRBD1
abundance: .
j_gene: TRBJ2-1
v_gene: TRBV6-2/TRBV6-3
CDR3nt: TGTGCCAGCAGCCTCCGGGGGACAGGGTACAATGAGCAGTTCTTC
CDR3aa: CASSLRGTGYNEQFF

d_gene: .
abundance: .
j_gene: TRBJ1-2
v_gene: TRBV6-5
CDR3nt: TGTGCCAGCAGGCGTCGAGACCATGGCTACACCTTC
CDR3aa: CASRRRDHGYTF

d_gene: TRBD1
abundance: once
j_gene: TRBJ1-1
v_gene: TRBV7-2
CDR3nt: TGTGCCAGCACCAGGGGGACTGAAGCTTTCTTT
CDR3aa: CASTRGTEAFF

d_gene: .
abundance: .
j_gene: TRBJ2-1
v_gene: TRBV30
CDR3nt: TGTGCCTGGAGTGTACTTGGGGGGGCGAATGAGCAGTTCTTC
CDR3aa: CAWSVLGGANEQFF

d_gene: TRBD2
abundance: .
j_gene: TRBJ2-1
v_gene: TRBV7-9
CDR3nt: TGTGCCAGCAGCTCCCCCGGGACTAGCGGGGGGTTCAATGAGCAGTTCTTC
CDR3aa: CASSSPGTSGGFNEQFF

d_gene: TRBD1
abundance: .
j_gene: TRBJ1-1
v_gene: TRBV6-5
CDR3nt: TGTGCCAGCAGTAGGGGACAGGGGGCTTGGACTGAAGCTTTCTTT
CDR3aa: CASSRGQGAWTEAFF

d_gene: .
abundance: .
j_gene: TRBJ1-1
v_gene: TRBV6-1
CDR3nt: TGTGCCAGCAGTGAAGCGTTAGGGGAGAACACTGAAGCTTTCTTT
CDR3aa: CASSEALGENTEAFF

d_gene: .
abundance: .
j_gene: TRBJ1-1
v_gene: TRBV14
CDR3nt: TGTGCCAGCAGCCTCCACCCCTTTGGCACTGAAGCTTTCTTT
CDR3aa: CASSLHPFGTEAFF

d_gene: .
abundance: once
j_gene: TRBJ1-2
v_gene: TRBV27
CDR3nt: TGTGCCAGCAGGAATCCAGGGACCCGTAACTATGGCTACACCTTC
CDR3aa: CASRNPGTRNYGYTF

d_gene: .
abundance: .
j_gene: TRBJ2-5
v_gene: TRBV7-9
CDR3nt: TGTGCCAGCAGCTTCATGGAGACCCAGTACTTC
CDR3aa: CASSFMETQYF

d_gene: .
abundance: .
j_gene: TRBJ1-4
v_gene: TRBV5-1
CDR3nt: TGCGCCAGCAGCCTGACAGGCCTTCCGGGAAAACTGTTTTTT
CDR3aa: CASSLTGLPGKLFF

d_gene: .
abundance: .
j_gene: TRBJ2-7
v_gene: TRBV3-1/TRBV3-2
CDR3nt: TGTGCCAGCAGCCCCGGTGGCAGGGAATACTACGAGCAGTACTTC
CDR3aa: CASSPGGREYYEQYF

d_gene: .
abundance: once
j_gene: TRBJ1-5
v_gene: TRBV10-3
CDR3nt: TGTGCCATCAGGGACGGCCGCAATCAGCCCCAGCATTTT
CDR3aa: CAIRDGRNQPQHF

d_gene: TRBD1
abundance: .
j_gene: TRBJ2-5
v_gene: TRBV6-1
CDR3nt: TGTGCCAGCAGTGAAGCAATGTGGACAGGGGAGACCCAGTACTTC
CDR3aa: CASSEAMWTGETQYF

d_gene: TRBD1
abundance: .
j_gene: TRBJ1-1
v_gene: TRBV9
CDR3nt: TGTGCCAGCAGCGTGGGAGGCTCAGGGGGTAATTCTGAAGCTTTCTTT
CDR3aa: CASSVGGSGGNSEAFF

d_gene: TRBD1
abundance: .
j_gene: TRBJ2-2
v_gene: TRBV28
CDR3nt: TGTGCCAGCAGCACAGGGGCTCTGGCAGGGGAGCTGTTTTTT
CDR3aa: CASSTGALAGELFF

d_gene: TRBD1
abundance: .
j_gene: TRBJ1-5
v_gene: TRBV7-8
CDR3nt: TGTGCCAGCAGCTCATTAGGGACAGGGCTTAATCAGCCCCAGCATTTT
CDR3aa: CASSSLGTGLNQPQHF

d_gene: .
abundance: .
j_gene: TRBJ1-6
v_gene: TRBV19
CDR3nt: TGTGCCAGTAGTATACGGACAAGTTCACCCCTCCACTTT
CDR3aa: CASSIRTSSPLHF

d_gene: TRBD1
abundance: .
j_gene: TRBJ1-1
v_gene: TRBV6-4
CDR3nt: TGTGCCAGCAGTGCCTCGGGGCAGGGGGACACTGAAGCTTTCTTT
CDR3aa: CASSASGQGDTEAFF

d_gene: TRBD1
abundance: .
j_gene: TRBJ1-2
v_gene: TRBV29-1
CDR3nt: TGCAGCGTTGAATTTGGGACAGGGGGCTATGGCTACACCTTC
CDR3aa: CSVEFGTGGYGYTF

d_gene: .
abundance: .
j_gene: TRBJ2-3
v_gene: TRBV5-1
CDR3nt: TGCGCCAGCAGCTCCACCCTCACAGATACGCAGTATTTT
CDR3aa: CASSSTLTDTQYF

d_gene: .
abundance: .
j_gene: TRBJ1-5
v_gene: TRBV3-1/TRBV3-2
CDR3nt: TGTGCCAGCAGCCAAGATTTTGCAGGGAATCAGCCCCAGCATTTT
CDR3aa: CASSQDFAGNQPQHF

d_gene: .
abundance: .
j_gene: TRBJ1-5
v_gene: TRBV7-8
CDR3nt: TGTGCCAGCAGCTTACAGGGCCTACCCCAGCATTTT
CDR3aa: CASSLQGLPQHF

d_gene: .
abundance: few
j_gene: TRBJ2-2
v_gene: TRBV5-1
CDR3nt: TGCGCCAGCAGCCCGGATGCAGGTCGAGCCGGGGAGCTGTTTTTT
CDR3aa: CASSPDAGRAGELFF

d_gene: .
abundance: .
j_gene: TRBJ1-4
v_gene: TRBV27
CDR3nt: TGTGCCAGCAGTCCCTTGGTAGGGGGGGGTGAAAAACTGTTTTTT
CDR3aa: CASSPLVGGGEKLFF

d_gene: TRBD1
abundance: .
j_gene: TRBJ1-1
v_gene: TRBV5-4
CDR3nt: TGTGCCAGCAGCTTGCTCCAGGGGGGGAACACTGAAGCTTTCTTT
CDR3aa: CASSLLQGGNTEAFF

d_gene: TRBD1
abundance: .
j_gene: TRBJ1-5
v_gene: TRBV5-1
CDR3nt: TGCGCCAGCAGCTTGGCCCGGACAGGGCTTGTTCAGCCCCAGCATTTT
CDR3aa: CASSLARTGLVQPQHF

d_gene: .
abundance: once
j_gene: TRBJ2-3
v_gene: TRBV7-2
CDR3nt: TGTGCCAGCAGCGTACAGGGTTACGCAGATACGCAGTATTTT
CDR3aa: CASSVQGYADTQYF

d_gene: .
abundance: .
j_gene: TRBJ1-2
v_gene: TRBV7-9
CDR3nt: TGTGCCAGCAGCCCGAGCGGGGGTAACTATGGCTACACCTTC
CDR3aa: CASSPSGGNYGYTF

d_gene: .
abundance: .
j_gene: TRBJ2-5
v_gene: TRBV27
CDR3nt: TGTGCCAGCAGTTTATACAGGGAAGAGACCCAGTACTTC
CDR3aa: CASSLYREETQYF

d_gene: .
abundance: .
j_gene: TRBJ1-5
v_gene: TRBV21-1
CDR3nt: TGTGCCAGCAGCAGGCAGGGGAATCAGCCCCAGCATTTT
CDR3aa: CASSRQGNQPQHF

d_gene: TRBD1
abundance: .
j_gene: TRBJ1-5
v_gene: TRBV19
CDR3nt: TGTGCCAGTACCCGGGACAGGGGGAATCAGCCCCAGCATTTT
CDR3aa: CASTRDRGNQPQHF

d_gene: .
abundance: .
j_gene: TRBJ1-1
v_gene: TRBV6-2/TRBV6-3
CDR3nt: TGTGCCAGCAGTTACCGACGGCGCGCTGAAGCTTTCTTT
CDR3aa: CASSYRRRAEAFF

d_gene: .
abundance: few
j_gene: TRBJ1-3
v_gene: TRBV3-1/TRBV3-2
CDR3nt: TGTGCCAGCAGCCATTCTGTGTTAGGAGGGAAAAGAAGTAGTCTCTTTGGAAACACCATATATTTT
CDR3aa: CASSHSVLGGKRSSLFGNTIYF

d_gene: .
abundance: .
j_gene: TRBJ2-3
v_gene: TRBV30
CDR3nt: TGTGCCTGGAGTAGGACAGATACGCAGTATTTT
CDR3aa: CAWSRTDTQYF

d_gene: TRBD1
abundance: .
j_gene: TRBJ1-5
v_gene: TRBV18
CDR3nt: TGTGCCAGCTCTCCCGGACAGGCTAGCAATCAGCCCCAGCATTTT
CDR3aa: CASSPGQASNQPQHF

d_gene: .
abundance: .
j_gene: TRBJ2-2
v_gene: TRBV7-2
CDR3nt: TGTGCCAGCAGCTTAGGGGTAGCCGGGGAGCTGTTTTTT
CDR3aa: CASSLGVAGELFF

d_gene: .
abundance: few
j_gene: TRBJ1-2
v_gene: TRBV6-5
CDR3nt: TGTGCCAGCAGAGTGGGGAATGGCTACACCTTC
CDR3aa: CASRVGNGYTF

d_gene: .
abundance: .
j_gene: TRBJ1-5
v_gene: TRBV30
CDR3nt: TGTGCCTGGAGTGCAGGGGTTCAGCCCCAGCATTTT
CDR3aa: CAWSAGVQPQHF

d_gene: .
abundance: .
j_gene: TRBJ1-1
v_gene: TRBV6-5
CDR3nt: TGTGCCAGCCGCCCACAGGGTTGGGGCACTGAAGCTTTCTTT
CDR3aa: CASRPQGWGTEAFF

d_gene: .
abundance: once
j_gene: TRBJ2-1
v_gene: TRBV5-1
CDR3nt: TGCGCCAGCAGCTTGTTGCCGGGGGCCAATGAGCAGTTCTTC
CDR3aa: CASSLLPGANEQFF

d_gene: .
abundance: .
j_gene: TRBJ1-1
v_gene: TRBV10-3
CDR3nt: TGTGCCATCAGTGAATCCAGGGAAGCTTTCTTT
CDR3aa: CAISESREAFF

d_gene: .
abundance: once
j_gene: TRBJ1-5
v_gene: TRBV30
CDR3nt: TGTGCCTGGAACTTAGGGGGCAATCAGCCCCAGCATTTT
CDR3aa: CAWNLGGNQPQHF

d_gene: .
abundance: few
j_gene: TRBJ2-5
v_gene: TRBV5-4
CDR3nt: TGTGCCAGCAGCTTGGTTGGGACGGGCTTCGAGGAGACCCAGTACTTC
CDR3aa: CASSLVGTGFEETQYF

d_gene: TRBD2
abundance: .
j_gene: TRBJ2-1
v_gene: TRBV7-6
CDR3nt: TGTGCCAGCAGCCCCGGGACTACCTCCTACAATGAGCAGTTCTTC
CDR3aa: CASSPGTTSYNEQFF

d_gene: .
abundance: .
j_gene: TRBJ1-2
v_gene: TRBV5-6
CDR3nt: TGTGCCAGCAGCTTAGGACCGATCTATGGCTACACCTTC
CDR3aa: CASSLGPIYGYTF

d_gene: .
abundance: .
j_gene: TRBJ2-3
v_gene: TRBV30
CDR3nt: TGTGCCTGGAGTGCTAGCACAGATACGCAGTATTTT
CDR3aa: CAWSASTDTQYF

d_gene: .
abundance: .
j_gene: TRBJ1-6
v_gene: TRBV6-5
CDR3nt: TGTGCCAGCAGTTTAGAGGGACACCCTTATTCACCCCTCCACTTT
CDR3aa: CASSLEGHPYSPLHF

d_gene: .
abundance: .
j_gene: TRBJ1-2
v_gene: TRBV6-2/TRBV6-3
CDR3nt: TGTGCCAGCAGTTACATCCCCATGGCAGGGTACTATGGCTACACCTTC
CDR3aa: CASSYIPMAGYYGYTF